This T cell receptor beta chain was captured in a study of cytomegalovirus exposure and HLA in healthy donors. The PCR had 60 Vbeta and 13 Jbeta primers. Assay: immunoSEQ multiplex PCR; the TCRdb copy retains only in-frame clones and omits some. In the table there are about 190,000 clones, about 88% of which are singletons. Germline V gene data show CDR1 as LGHNA and CDR2 as YSLEER. The CDR3 spans 16 residues. Trimming took 2 bases from V and 3 from J; bases not matched to a gene: 3. The V and J genes are TRBV4-3 and TRBJ2-1, with 11 bases aligning to TRBD2. The sequence was collected from a woman aged 18 to 35 in good health and CMV-seronegative. The sample taken for sequencing was PBMCs. CDR3 sequence reads: CASSQTSGSVYNEQFF. The CDR3 DNA follows: TGCGCCAGCAGCCAAACTAGCGGGAGTGTCTACAATGAGCAGTTCTTC.